The next 24 T cell receptor beta chains were all read from a single sample in a study of cytomegalovirus exposure and HLA in healthy donors (dated by TCRdb to between 2016 and 2019). The protocol used for the library was the immunoSEQ multiplex PCR assay. For the multiplex PCR, a mixture combining 60 forward primers for TCR Vbeta segments and 13 reverse primers for TCR Jbeta segments was used. This immuneACCESS table, as held by TCRdb, lists in-frame sequences with V and J called but not all clones. Of the missing ones, under half trace to an unresolved V gene in checked studies; the others have no known cause. A total of about 100,000 clones appear in this sample, approximately 72% of them only once. Roughly an eighth of the sample is taken by the ten largest. Sequencing input: PBMCs. The source is a male donor in good health and CMV-seropositive.

The chain employs TRBV6-5 and TRBJ2-5; tentatively, D is TRBD1 (6 bases). Trimming removed 7 bases from V and 4 bases from J, with 16 bases in between. The V gene's germline CDR1 is MNHEY and CDR2 SVGAGI. The CDR3 is 14 amino acids. Here the CDR3 DNA reads TGTGCCAGCACCCCCTCGTGGGGGCGAGAGACCCAGTACTTC. Translation gives CASTPSWGRETQYF.

The chain employs TRBV28 and TRBJ1-2; TRBD1 is a possible D gene (5 bases). The CDR3 has 13 amino acids. Trimming left V 5 bases short and J 5 bases short, with 12 bases between. Looked up from germline, CDR1 is MDHEN and CDR2 is SYDVKM. CDR3 bases: TGTGCCAGCAGTCCGACTCGGGGGTATGGCTACACCTTC. Translating it yields CASSPTRGYGYTF.

For this clone: The identical CDR3 is also encoded by other nucleotide sequences in the sample. The chain joins TRBV30 to TRBJ1-6, with 8 bases identical to TRBD1. This CDR3 is built from 14 residues. Germline lookup yields CDR1 GTSNPN and CDR2 SVGIG (reference sequence). Losses at the gene ends were 2 bases for V and 5 bases for J; bases not matched to a gene: 2. The CDR3: CAWSRGQDNSPLHF. CDR3 sequence (DNA): TGTGCCTGGAGTAGGGGACAGGATAATTCACCCCTCCACTTT.

This rearrangement joins TRBV19 to TRBJ1-4, with 7 bases identical to TRBD1. The germline V gene encodes CDR1 LNHDA and CDR2 SQIVND (reference sequence). V gave up 6 bases and J gave up 8 bases; unmatched junction bases: 9. CDR3 length: 14 amino acids. CDR3 sequence (DNA): TGTGCCAGTAGGACGCAGGGGGATGGGGAAAAACTGTTTTTT. This gives the protein CASRTQGDGEKLFF. The variable domain in full, completed from reference TRBV19 and TRBJ1-4, reads DGGITQSPKYLFRKEGQNVTLSCEQNLNHDAMYWYRQDPGQGLRLIYYSQIVNDFQKGDIAEGYSVSREKKESFPLTVTSAQKNPTAFYLCASRTQGDGEKLFFGSGTQLSVL.

The V gene is TRBV4-2, the J gene TRBJ2-5; TRBD2 agrees at 8 bases. The germline CDR1 and CDR2 sequences are LGHNA and YNFKEQ. With 0 bases clipped from V and 1 base from J, the junction kept 7 bases outside the gene matches. This CDR3 has 17 amino acids. The chain's CDR3 is CASSQDSVRGGQETQYF. CDR3 nucleotides: TGTGCCAGCAGCCAAGATTCTGTTCGGGGGGGCCAAGAGACCCAGTACTTC.

This rearrangement joins TRBV11-2 to TRBJ2-5; no firm D call. The V gene lost 5 bases and the J gene lost 5 bases, with 21 bases spanning the gap. The CDR3 consists of 16 residues. Germline assignment: CDR1 SGHAT and CDR2 FQNNGV. CDR3 sequence: CASSAEMAILMETQYF. The CDR3 DNA sequence: TGTGCCAGCAGCGCCGAAATGGCCATTCTTATGGAGACCCAGTACTTC.

The chain uses TRBV15 and TRBJ2-2; 13 bases fit TRBD2. Losses at the gene ends were 0 bases for V and 9 bases for J; bases not matched to a gene: 10. Germline V gene lookup returns CDR1 LNHNV and CDR2 YYDKDF (reference sequence). The CDR3 contains 18 residues. The DNA of the CDR3 is TGTGCCACCAGCAGAGATACATTGACTAGCGGGGGGTTACGGGAGCTGTTTTTT. It encodes CATSRDTLTSGGLRELFF.

This clone has a handful of counts. CDR3 loop: CASSSGLYEQYF. The CDR3 DNA follows: TGTGCCAGCAGCTCAGGACTCTACGAGCAGTACTTC. V gene TRBV7-9 combines with J gene TRBJ2-7, with D possibly being TRBD2 (5 bases). Trimming took off 4 bases at V and 3 bases at J, with 7 bases between the two ends. The CDR3 covers 12 residues. Looked up from germline, CDR1 is SEHNR and CDR2 is FQNEAQ (reference sequence).

This clone was recorded a few times. J is TRBJ1-1 and V is TRBV30; D is unresolved. Germline V gene sequence: CDR1 GTSNPN, CDR2 SVGIG (reference sequence). The CDR3 runs 13 residues. V dropped 4 bases and J dropped 1 base, with 10 bases sitting between them. The CDR3 DNA follows: TGTGCCTGGAATGGTGAGTCGAACACTGAAGCTTTCTTT. Translated, it gives CAWNGESNTEAFF.

CDR3 sequence: CASSEAPRVAYEQYF. CDR3 nucleotide sequence: TGTGCCAGCAGCGAGGCGCCCAGAGTCGCCTACGAGCAGTACTTC. V is TRBV6-1 and J is TRBJ2-5; D remains unclear. Gene TRBJ2-7 matches the end of the DNA better, so the J call may be wrong. The germline gives CDR1 MNHNS, CDR2 SASEGT. The CDR3 consists of 15 residues.

This clone was observed a handful of times. The chain is built from TRBV10-3 and TRBJ1-1, with 7 nucleotides matching TRBD1. CDR1 is ENHRY and CDR2 is SYGVKD in the germline V gene. V was pared by 11 bases and J by 1 base, with 7 bases of the junction left unmatched. The CDR3 totals 13 residues. The CDR3 reads CASSRGRNTEAFF. CDR3 DNA: TGTGCCTCCAGCAGGGGGAGGAACACTGAAGCTTTCTTT.

This chain uses TRBV7-3 with TRBJ1-6; D remains ambiguous. CDR1 and CDR2 from the germline V gene are SGHTA and FQGTGA. The CDR3 length is 13 residues. Trimming shortened V by 5 bases and J by 4 bases, and 6 bases separated the two germline ends. CDR3 in DNA: TGTGCCAGCAGCCCGGGGTATAATTCACCCCTCCACTTT. Its protein product is CASSPGYNSPLHF.

The J gene is TRBJ2-7, the V gene TRBV4-3; 9 bases agree with TRBD2. V lost 1 base, J lost 12 bases, and 10 bases stayed unmatched. Germline lookup yields CDR1 LGHNA and CDR2 YSLEER. This CDR3 spans 14 amino acids. CDR3 nucleotide sequence: TGCGCCAGCAGCCAAGTGAGGCGGGGGGGCCGCCGGTACTTC. Protein product: CASSQVRRGGRRYF.

The chain uses TRBV9 and TRBJ2-5, with 9 positions matching TRBD1. The CDR3 length is 16 residues. The junction had 12 bases not matched to a gene; V was cut back by 4 bases and J by 5 bases. Looked up from germline, CDR1 is SGDLS and CDR2 is YYNGEE. This CDR3 reads CASSFGTGSYGETQYF. CDR3 in DNA: TGTGCCAGCAGCTTTGGGACAGGGTCTTACGGGGAGACCCAGTACTTC.

By frequency in the sample, this clone is medium-sized. The chain recombines TRBV29-1 with TRBJ1-1; tentative D call: TRBD1 (6 bases). Germline V gene data show CDR1 as SQVTM and CDR2 as ANQGSEA. The CDR3 is 15 residues long. The chain's CDR3 is CSSVEAGAGNTEAFF. The CDR3 DNA reads as TGCAGTAGTGTGGAAGCGGGGGCTGGGAACACTGAAGCTTTCTTT.

The V call is TRBV4-1, the J call TRBJ2-7; D perhaps matches TRBD1 (5 bases). Germline V CDR1 and CDR2: MGHRA, YSYEKL. Trimming shortened V by 0 bases and J by 6 bases, and 9 bases separated the two germline ends. This CDR3 is 13 amino acids long. CDR3 sequence: CASSQDQGGEQYF. The CDR3 DNA follows: TGCGCCAGCAGCCAAGATCAGGGCGGCGAGCAGTACTTC.

The rearrangement links TRBV19 to TRBJ2-1, with 8 bases matching TRBD2. Germline CDR1 and CDR2: LNHDA and SQIVND (reference sequence). J gave up 9 bases and V 5 bases, and 6 bases lay outside the gene matches. The CDR3 extends over 13 amino acids. This chain's CDR3 is CASSWRGEGEQFF. In DNA, the CDR3 is TGTGCCAGTAGTTGGCGGGGGGAGGGTGAGCAGTTCTTC.

V and J are TRBV2 and TRBJ1-4; D call uncertain. V lost 4 bases to trimming and J lost 4 bases, with 10 bases between them. The germline V gene encodes CDR1 SNHLY and CDR2 FYNNEI. The CDR3 consists of 14 residues. CDR3 sequence: CASSGGLGNEKLFF. The CDR3 DNA sequence: TGTGCCAGCAGTGGAGGGCTGGGTAATGAAAAACTGTTTTTT.

The chain is built from TRBV5-1 and TRBJ2-5, with unresolved D. Germline V lookup: CDR1 SGHRS, CDR2 YFSETQ. The CDR3 is made up of 14 amino acids. The germline V and J ends were trimmed by 0 bases and 2 bases, with 8 bases remaining between them. CDR3 sequence: CASSLGSQQETQYF. DNA of the CDR3: TGCGCCAGCAGCTTGGGGTCGCAGCAAGAGACCCAGTACTTC.

V usage is TRBV5-6 and J usage is TRBJ2-5, with a possible D match to TRBD2 (5 bases). The CDR3 covers 15 residues. Trimming stripped 4 bases from V and 5 bases from J, with 18 bases between. CDR1 and CDR2 from the germline V gene are SGHDT and YYEEEE. The CDR3 loop is CASSPTRGHRETQYF. CDR3 coding DNA: TGTGCCAGCAGCCCGACGCGAGGGCATCGGGAGACCCAGTACTTC.

V and J are TRBV4-3 and TRBJ2-1; 7 bases agree with TRBD1. From germline, CDR1 is LGHNA and CDR2 YSLEER. Germline trimming cut 1 base from V and 3 bases from J; bases unmatched to any gene: 3. There are 15 residues in the CDR3. CDR3 protein: CASSQGGQLYNEQFF. Here the CDR3 DNA reads TGCGCCAGCAGCCAAGGGGGACAGCTCTACAATGAGCAGTTCTTC.

This sequence joins TRBV7-2 and TRBJ1-5; a possible D gene is TRBD1 (5 bases). The CDR3 covers 13 residues. Germline V gene sequence: CDR1 SGHTA, CDR2 FQGNSA. Trimming shortened V by 5 bases and J by 4 bases, and 9 bases separated the two germline ends. DNA of the CDR3: TGTGCCAGCAGCCCCGACAGTAATCAGCCCCAGCATTTT. Its translation: CASSPDSNQPQHF.

V usage is TRBV30 and J usage is TRBJ2-7; 9 positions match TRBD1. V trimming: 6 bases; J trimming: 3 bases; junction bases outside the gene matches: 3. Germline CDR1 reads GTSNPN; CDR2 reads SVGIG (reference sequence). The CDR3 sequence is 12 residues long. For the CDR3, the DNA is TGTGCCTGCAGGGGACAGGGCTACGAGCAGTACTTC. It translates to CACRGQGYEQYF. Full variable domain (outside the CDR3, taken from reference TRBV30 and TRBJ2-7): SQTIHQWPATLVQPVGSPLSLECTVEGTSNPNLYWYRQAAGRGLQLLFYSVGIGQISSEVPQNLSASRPQDRQFILSSKKLLLSDSGFYLCACRGQGYEQYFGPGTRLTVT.

The chain employs TRBV7-6 and TRBJ2-5; 7 nucleotides match TRBD2. The trim removed 7 bases at V and 1 base at J, leaving 6 bases unmatched. The germline gives CDR1 SGHVS, CDR2 FNYEAQ. This CDR3 spans 14 amino acids. The DNA for the CDR3 is TGTGCCAGCACCTCGCCGGGGGGCCAAGAGACCCAGTACTTC. Protein: CASTSPGGQETQYF.